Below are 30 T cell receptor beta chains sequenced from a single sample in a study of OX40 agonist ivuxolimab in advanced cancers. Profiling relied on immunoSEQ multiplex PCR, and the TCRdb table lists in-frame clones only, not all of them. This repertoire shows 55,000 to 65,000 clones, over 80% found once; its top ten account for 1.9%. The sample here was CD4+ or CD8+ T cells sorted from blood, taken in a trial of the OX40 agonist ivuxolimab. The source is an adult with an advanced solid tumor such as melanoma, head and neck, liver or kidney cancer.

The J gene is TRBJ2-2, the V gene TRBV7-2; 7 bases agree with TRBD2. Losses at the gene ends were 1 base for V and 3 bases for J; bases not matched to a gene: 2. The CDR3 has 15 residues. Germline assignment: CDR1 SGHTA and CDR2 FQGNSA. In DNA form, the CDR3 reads TGTGCCAGCAGCTTAGTAGCGGGTCACACCGGGGAGCTGTTTTTT. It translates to CASSLVAGHTGELFF.

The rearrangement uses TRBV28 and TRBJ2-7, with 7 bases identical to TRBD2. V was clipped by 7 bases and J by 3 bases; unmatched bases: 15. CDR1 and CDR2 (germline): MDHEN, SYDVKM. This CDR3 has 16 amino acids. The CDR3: CASTSLWGGRSYEQYF. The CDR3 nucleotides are TGTGCCAGCACATCCCTTTGGGGGGGACGCAGCTACGAGCAGTACTTC. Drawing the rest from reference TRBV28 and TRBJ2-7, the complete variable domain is DVKVTQSSRYLVKRTGEKVFLECVQDMDHENMFWYRQDPGLGLRLIYFSYDVKMKEKGDIPEGYSVSREKKERFSLILESASTNQTSMYLCASTSLWGGRSYEQYFGPGTRLTVT.

The CDR3: CASSENLGLGYEQYF. The CDR3 region has the DNA TGTGCCAGCAGTGAAAATCTTGGACTAGGCTACGAGCAGTACTTC. J is TRBJ2-7 and V is TRBV6-1; 7 bases match TRBD2. With 2 bases clipped from V and 3 bases from J, the junction kept 7 bases outside the gene matches. This CDR3 has 15 amino acids. Germline values: CDR1 MNHNS, CDR2 SASEGT.

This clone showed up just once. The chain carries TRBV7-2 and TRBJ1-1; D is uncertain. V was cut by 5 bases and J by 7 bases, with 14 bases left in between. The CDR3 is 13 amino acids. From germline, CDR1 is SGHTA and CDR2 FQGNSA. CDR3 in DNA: TGTGCCAGCAGCCCCGCAAGTGGTGTTGAAGCTTTCTTT. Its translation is CASSPASGVEAFF.

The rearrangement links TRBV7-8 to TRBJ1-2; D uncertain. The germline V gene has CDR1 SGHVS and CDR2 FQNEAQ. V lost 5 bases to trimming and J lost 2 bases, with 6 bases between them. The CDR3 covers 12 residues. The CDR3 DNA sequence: TGTGCCAGCAGCGGATCCAACTATGGCTACACCTTC. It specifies CASSGSNYGYTF. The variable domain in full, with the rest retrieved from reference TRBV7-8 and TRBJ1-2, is GAGVSQSPRYKVAKRGQDVALRCDPISGHVSLFWYQQALGQGPEFLTYFQNEAQLDKSGLPSDRFFAERPEGSVSTLKIQRTQQEDSAVYLCASSGSNYGYTFGSGTRLTVV.

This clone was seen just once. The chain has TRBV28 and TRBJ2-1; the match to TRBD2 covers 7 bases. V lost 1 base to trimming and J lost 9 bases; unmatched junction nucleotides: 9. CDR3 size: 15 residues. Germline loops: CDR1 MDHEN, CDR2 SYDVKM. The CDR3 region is CASSLSGGSGLEQFF. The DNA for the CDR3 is TGTGCCAGCAGTTTATCCGGCGGGAGTGGTCTTGAGCAGTTCTTC. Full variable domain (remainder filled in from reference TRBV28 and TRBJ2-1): DVKVTQSSRYLVKRTGEKVFLECVQDMDHENMFWYRQDPGLGLRLIYFSYDVKMKEKGDIPEGYSVSREKKERFSLILESASTNQTSMYLCASSLSGGSGLEQFFGPGTRLTVL.

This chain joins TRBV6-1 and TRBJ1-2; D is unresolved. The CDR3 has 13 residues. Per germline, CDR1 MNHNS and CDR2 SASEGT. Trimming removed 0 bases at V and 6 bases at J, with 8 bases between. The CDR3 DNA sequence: TGTGCCAGCAGTGAAGCGGCCCTAAATGGCTACACCTTC. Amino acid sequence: CASSEAALNGYTF.

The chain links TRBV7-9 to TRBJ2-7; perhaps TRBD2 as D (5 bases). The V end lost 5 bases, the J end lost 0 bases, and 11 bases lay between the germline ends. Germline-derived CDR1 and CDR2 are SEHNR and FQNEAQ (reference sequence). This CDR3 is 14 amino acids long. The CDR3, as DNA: TGTGCCAGCAGCACCGACGGAGGCTCCTACGAGCAGTACTTC. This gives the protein CASSTDGGSYEQYF. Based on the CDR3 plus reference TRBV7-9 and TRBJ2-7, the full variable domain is DTGVSQNPRHKITKRGQNVTFRCDPISEHNRLYWYRQTLGQGPEFLTYFQNEAQLEKSRLLSDRFSAERPKGSFSTLEIQRTEQGDSAMYLCASSTDGGSYEQYFGPGTRLTVT.

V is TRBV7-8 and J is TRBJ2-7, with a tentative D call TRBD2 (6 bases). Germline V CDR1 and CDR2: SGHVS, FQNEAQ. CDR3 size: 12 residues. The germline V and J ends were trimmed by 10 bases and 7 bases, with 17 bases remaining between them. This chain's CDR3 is CATGDSLWEQYF. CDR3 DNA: TGTGCCACGGGGGACTCCCTTTGGGAGCAGTACTTC.

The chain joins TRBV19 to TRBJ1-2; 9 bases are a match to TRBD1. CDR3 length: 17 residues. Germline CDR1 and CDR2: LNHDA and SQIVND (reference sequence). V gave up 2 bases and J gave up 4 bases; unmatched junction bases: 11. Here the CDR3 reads CASSIQPSRTGAYGYTF. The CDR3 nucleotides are TGTGCCAGTAGTATACAACCCTCGCGGACAGGGGCCTATGGCTACACCTTC.

CDR3 bases: TGTGCCAGCAGTAACAGGGGGCAAGGATACAATGAGCAGTTCTTC. This sequence encodes CASSNRGQGYNEQFF. J is TRBJ2-1 and V is TRBV2; TRBD1 aligns across 9 bases. This CDR3 comprises 15 residues. Germline CDR1 is SNHLY and CDR2 is FYNNEI. Trimming at V came to 5 bases and at J to 4 bases, leaving 6 bases not matched to a gene.

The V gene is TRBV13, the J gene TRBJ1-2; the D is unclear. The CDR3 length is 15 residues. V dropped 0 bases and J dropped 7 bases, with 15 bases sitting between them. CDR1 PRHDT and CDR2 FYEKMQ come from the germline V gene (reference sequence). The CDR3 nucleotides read TGTGCCAGCAGCTTAGGCCAATTAAGGGCAGGTGGCTACACCTTC. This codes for CASSLGQLRAGGYTF.

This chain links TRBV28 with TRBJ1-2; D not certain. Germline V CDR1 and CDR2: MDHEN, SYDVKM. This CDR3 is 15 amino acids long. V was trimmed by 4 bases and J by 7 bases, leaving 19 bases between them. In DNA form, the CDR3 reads TGTGCCAGCAGTTCCTCGGGCCTACTACGGGGTGGCTACACCTTC. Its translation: CASSSSGLLRGGYTF.

CDR3 sequence (DNA): TGTGCCAGCAGTGAATACGGGACAGGCCCGTACAATGAGCAGTTCTTC. It encodes CASSEYGTGPYNEQFF. The rearrangement joins TRBV6-1 to TRBJ2-1, with TRBD1 matching over 8 bases. The junction had 7 bases not matched to a gene; V was cut back by 2 bases and J by 4 bases. Germline-derived CDR1 and CDR2 are MNHNS and SASEGT. CDR3 size: 16 residues.

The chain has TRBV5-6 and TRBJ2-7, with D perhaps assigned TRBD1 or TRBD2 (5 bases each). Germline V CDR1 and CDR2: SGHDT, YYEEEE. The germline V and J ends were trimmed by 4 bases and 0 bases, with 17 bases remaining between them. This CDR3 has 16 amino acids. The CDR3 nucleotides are TGTGCCAGCAGCGCGAGGGACGTCTCCGGCTCCTACGAGCAGTACTTC. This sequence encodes CASSARDVSGSYEQYF.

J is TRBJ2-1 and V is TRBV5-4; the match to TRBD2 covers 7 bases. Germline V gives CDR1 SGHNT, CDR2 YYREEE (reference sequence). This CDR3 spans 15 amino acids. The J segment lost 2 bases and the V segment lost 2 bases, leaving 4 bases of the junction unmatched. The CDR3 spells CASSFSGGPYNEQFF. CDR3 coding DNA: TGTGCCAGCAGCTTCTCGGGGGGACCCTACAATGAGCAGTTCTTC.

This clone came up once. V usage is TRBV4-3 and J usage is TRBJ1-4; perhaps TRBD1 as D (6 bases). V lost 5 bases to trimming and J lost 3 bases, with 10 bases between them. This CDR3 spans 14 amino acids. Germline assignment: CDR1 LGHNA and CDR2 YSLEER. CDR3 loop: CASSTQGPNEKLFF. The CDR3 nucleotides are TGCGCCAGCAGCACACAGGGTCCTAATGAAAAACTGTTTTTT.

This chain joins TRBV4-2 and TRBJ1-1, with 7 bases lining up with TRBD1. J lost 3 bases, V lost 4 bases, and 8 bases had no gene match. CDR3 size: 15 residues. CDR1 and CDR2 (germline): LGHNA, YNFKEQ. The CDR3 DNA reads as TGTGCCAGCAGCCCACCAGGGGGAGGGCACACTGAAGCTTTCTTT. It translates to CASSPPGGGHTEAFF.

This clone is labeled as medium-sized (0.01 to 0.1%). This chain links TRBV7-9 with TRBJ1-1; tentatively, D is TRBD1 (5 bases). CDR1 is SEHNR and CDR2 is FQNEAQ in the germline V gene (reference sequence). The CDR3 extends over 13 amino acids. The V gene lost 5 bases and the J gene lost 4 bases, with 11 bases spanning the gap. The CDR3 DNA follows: TGTGCCAGCAGCCTCAGGGAGGGCACTGAAGCTTTCTTT. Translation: CASSLREGTEAFF.

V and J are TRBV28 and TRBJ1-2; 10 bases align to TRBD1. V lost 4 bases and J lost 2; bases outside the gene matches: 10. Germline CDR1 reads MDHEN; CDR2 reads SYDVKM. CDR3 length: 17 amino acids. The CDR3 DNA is TGTGCCAGCAGTTCTGTGGGACAGGGGAAGGGAAACTATGGCTACACCTTC. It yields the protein CASSSVGQGKGNYGYTF.

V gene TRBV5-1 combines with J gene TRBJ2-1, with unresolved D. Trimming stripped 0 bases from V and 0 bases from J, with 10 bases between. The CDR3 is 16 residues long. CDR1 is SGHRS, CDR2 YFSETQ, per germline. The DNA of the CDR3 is TGCGCCAGCAGCTTGGTGCCAGTTAGCTCCTACAATGAGCAGTTCTTC. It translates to CASSLVPVSSYNEQFF.

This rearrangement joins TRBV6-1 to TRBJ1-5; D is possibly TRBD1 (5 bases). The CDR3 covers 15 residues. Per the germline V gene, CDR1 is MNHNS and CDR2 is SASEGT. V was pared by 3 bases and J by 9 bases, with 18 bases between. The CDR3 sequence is CASSDRGGTVGPQHF. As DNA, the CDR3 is TGTGCCAGCAGTGATAGGGGTGGGACCGTGGGGCCCCAGCATTTT.

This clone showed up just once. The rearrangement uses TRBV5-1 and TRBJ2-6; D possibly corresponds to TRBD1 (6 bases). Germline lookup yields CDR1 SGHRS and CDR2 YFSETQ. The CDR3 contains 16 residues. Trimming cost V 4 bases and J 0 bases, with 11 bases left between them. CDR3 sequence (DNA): TGCGCCAGCAGCCCGGACAGTTACTCTGGGGCCAACGTCCTGACTTTC. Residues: CASSPDSYSGANVLTF. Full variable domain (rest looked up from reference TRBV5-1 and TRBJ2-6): KAGVTQTPRYLIKTRGQQVTLSCSPISGHRSVSWYQQTPGQGLQFLFEYFSETQRNKGNFPGRFSGRQFSNSRSEMNVSTLELGDSALYLCASSPDSYSGANVLTFGAGSRLTVL.

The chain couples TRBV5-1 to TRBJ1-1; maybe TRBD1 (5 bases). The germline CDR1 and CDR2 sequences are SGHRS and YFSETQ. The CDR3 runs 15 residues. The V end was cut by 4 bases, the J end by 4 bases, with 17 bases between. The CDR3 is CASSLDEPGVTEAFF. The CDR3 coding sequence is TGCGCCAGCAGCCTAGACGAACCGGGGGTCACTGAAGCTTTCTTT.

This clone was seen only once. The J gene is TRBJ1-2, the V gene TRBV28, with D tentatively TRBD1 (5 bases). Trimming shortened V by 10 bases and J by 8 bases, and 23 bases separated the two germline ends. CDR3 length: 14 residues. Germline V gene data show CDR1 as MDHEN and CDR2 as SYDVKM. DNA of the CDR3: TGTGCCACCAGACGGGGGGGGGAAGGTGGAGGCTACACCTTC. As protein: CATRRGGEGGGYTF.

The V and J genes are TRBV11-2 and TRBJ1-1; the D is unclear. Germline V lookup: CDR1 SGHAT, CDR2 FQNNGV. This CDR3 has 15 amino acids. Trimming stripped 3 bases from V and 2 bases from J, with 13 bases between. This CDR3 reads CASSFVEVRNTEAFF. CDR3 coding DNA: TGTGCCAGCAGCTTCGTCGAGGTTCGTAACACTGAAGCTTTCTTT. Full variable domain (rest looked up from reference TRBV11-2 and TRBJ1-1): EAGVAQSPRYKIIEKRQSVAFWCNPISGHATLYWYQQILGQGPKLLIQFQNNGVVDDSQLPKDRFSAERLKGVDSTLKIQPAKLEDSAVYLCASSFVEVRNTEAFFGQGTRLTVV.

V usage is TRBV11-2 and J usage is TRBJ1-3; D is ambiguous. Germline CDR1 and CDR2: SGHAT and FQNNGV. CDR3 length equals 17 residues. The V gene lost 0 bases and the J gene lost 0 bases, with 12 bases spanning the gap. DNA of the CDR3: TGTGCCAGCAGCTTAGAGGTTTGGGTTCGCTCTGGAAACACCATATATTTT. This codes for CASSLEVWVRSGNTIYF. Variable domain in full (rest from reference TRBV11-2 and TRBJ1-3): EAGVAQSPRYKIIEKRQSVAFWCNPISGHATLYWYQQILGQGPKLLIQFQNNGVVDDSQLPKDRFSAERLKGVDSTLKIQPAKLEDSAVYLCASSLEVWVRSGNTIYFGEGSWLTVV.

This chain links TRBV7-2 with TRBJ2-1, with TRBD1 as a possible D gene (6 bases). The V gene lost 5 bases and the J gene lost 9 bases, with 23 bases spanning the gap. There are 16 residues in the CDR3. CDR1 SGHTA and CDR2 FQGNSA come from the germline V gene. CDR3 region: CASSITGSPTMGEQFF. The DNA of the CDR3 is TGTGCCAGCAGCATCACAGGGTCCCCTACCATGGGTGAGCAGTTCTTC.

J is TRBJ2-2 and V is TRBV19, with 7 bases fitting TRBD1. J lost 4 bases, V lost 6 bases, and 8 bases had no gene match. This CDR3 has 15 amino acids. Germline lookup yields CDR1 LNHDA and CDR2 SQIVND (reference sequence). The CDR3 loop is CASRPPGGSTGELFF. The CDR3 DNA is TGTGCCAGTAGACCGCCAGGGGGATCCACCGGGGAGCTGTTTTTT.

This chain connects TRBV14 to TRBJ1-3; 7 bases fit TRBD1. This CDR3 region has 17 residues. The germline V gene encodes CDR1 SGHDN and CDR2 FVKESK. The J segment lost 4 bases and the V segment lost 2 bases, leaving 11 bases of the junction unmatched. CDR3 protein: CASSQWGRRTGGNTIYF. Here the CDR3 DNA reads TGTGCCAGCAGCCAATGGGGGAGACGGACAGGAGGAAACACCATATATTTT.